The present T cell receptor beta chain was sequenced within a study of cytomegalovirus exposure and HLA in healthy donors. Study summary: Early on, a data release was issued that held some 85 million unique TCRs from HLA-typed donors.

Comments on this clone: Its antigen is not known.

Study-level points and caveats: Later analysis indicated greater clonal expansion among HLA-associated TCR beta chains than among equally common other chains.

Both 60 Vbeta primers and 13 Jbeta primers went into the PCR. Original analysis: A follow-up analysis tallied around 76 million unique TCR beta chains, roughly 11 million shared. Profiled with immunoSEQ multiplex PCR; TCRdb holds only in-frame clones, not every one. V, J and clone size derive from that table, while D and trimming were established from the DNA sequence. Here the sample spans about 200,000 clones, approximately 86% being singletons. V was trimmed by 5 bases and J by 5 bases, leaving 6 bases between them. This CDR3 is 11 amino acids long. Germline lookup yields CDR1 SGHAT and CDR2 FQNNGV.

This clonotype originated in a woman younger than 45 in good health and CMV-seronegative. The J gene is TRBJ1-2, the V gene TRBV11-2, with no clear D. Material for sequencing was PBMCs. The CDR3: CASSRVYGYTF. In DNA form, the CDR3 reads TGTGCCAGCAGCCGAGTTTATGGCTACACCTTC.